Listed below are T cell receptor beta chains from one sample, sequenced in a study of post-analysis software for immune sequencing data. TCRdb analysed the PCR reads with MiXCR anew, one entry per CDR3 protein. Altogether 350,000 to 500,000 distinct CDR3 sequences are present, approximately 37% being singletons, with the ten largest covering around 8%. Sequences were obtained from blood. Source of these receptors: a girl aged 2 to 9 with multiple sclerosis. Each CDR3 is given with its conserved first and last residue. D genes are given only for firm matches. The size of a clone is reported for some rows only, either as once, few or many, or as a class for expanded clones.

j_call: TRBJ1-5; clone_size: few; d_call: NA; v_call: TRBV3-1; cdr3_nt: TGTGCCAGCAGCCAAGATGAGGGGAATCAGCCCCAGCATTTT; cdr3_aa: CASSQDEGNQPQHF
j_call: TRBJ1-6; clone_size: few; d_call: TRBD1; v_call: TRBV18; cdr3_nt: TGTGCCAGCACCCGGGGACAGGGCTTCGATTCACCCCTCCACTTT; cdr3_aa: CASTRGQGFDSPLHF
j_call: TRBJ1-6; clone_size: NA; d_call: NA; v_call: TRBV28; cdr3_nt: TGTGCCAGCACGGGGAGACAAAATTCACCCCTCCACTTT; cdr3_aa: CASTGRQNSPLHF
j_call: TRBJ2-1; clone_size: NA; d_call: TRBD1; v_call: TRBV5-1; cdr3_nt: TGCGCCAGCAGCTTGGGCCGGGACAGGGATGATCGCTACAATGAGCAGTTCTTC; cdr3_aa: CASSLGRDRDDRYNEQFF
j_call: TRBJ2-1; clone_size: few; d_call: TRBD2; v_call: TRBV29-1; cdr3_nt: TGCAGCGTTGATCCAGCGGGAGGGCCGTACAATGAGCAGTTCTTC; cdr3_aa: CSVDPAGGPYNEQFF
j_call: TRBJ2-3; clone_size: NA; d_call: NA; v_call: TRBV7-8; cdr3_nt: TGTGCCAGCAGCTTAGCCCGGAGTGCTGATACGCAGTATTTT; cdr3_aa: CASSLARSADTQYF
j_call: TRBJ2-1; clone_size: NA; d_call: NA; v_call: TRBV12-3/TRBV12-4; cdr3_nt: TGTGCCAGCAGTTCGTATCCAGGGAGTAGGGGTCACAATGAGCAGTTCTTC; cdr3_aa: CASSSYPGSRGHNEQFF
j_call: TRBJ2-7; clone_size: NA; d_call: NA; v_call: TRBV6-5; cdr3_nt: TGTGCCAGCAGGTACAGGGACGCCTACGAGCAGTACTTC; cdr3_aa: CASRYRDAYEQYF
j_call: TRBJ2-7; clone_size: once; d_call: TRBD2; v_call: TRBV5-1; cdr3_nt: TGCGCCAGCAGCTTGGTAAGTCTAAGACTAGCGGGAGACGAGCAGTACTTC; cdr3_aa: CASSLVSLRLAGDEQYF
j_call: TRBJ2-5; clone_size: NA; d_call: TRBD1; v_call: TRBV10-3; cdr3_nt: TGTGCCATCAGTTTGGGACAGGGCCAAGAGACCCAGTACTTC; cdr3_aa: CAISLGQGQETQYF
j_call: TRBJ2-1; clone_size: NA; d_call: TRBD1; v_call: TRBV29-1; cdr3_nt: TGCAGCGTACAGGGACAGATCCAAGAGACCCAGTTCTTC; cdr3_aa: CSVQGQIQETQFF
j_call: TRBJ2-2; clone_size: few; d_call: NA; v_call: TRBV6-5; cdr3_nt: TGTGCCAGCAGTTTTTCTGGGGGGGGGGCCTTGAACACCGGGGAGCTGTTTTTT; cdr3_aa: CASSFSGGGALNTGELFF
j_call: TRBJ2-7; clone_size: NA; d_call: NA; v_call: TRBV6-5; cdr3_nt: TGTGCCAGCAGCCTCGGTACTGGATTCGCCTACGAGCAGTACTTC; cdr3_aa: CASSLGTGFAYEQYF
j_call: TRBJ1-1; clone_size: NA; d_call: NA; v_call: TRBV29-1; cdr3_nt: TGCAGCGGCTGGATGGGCACTGAAGCTTTCTTT; cdr3_aa: CSGWMGTEAFF
j_call: TRBJ2-5; clone_size: few; d_call: TRBD1; v_call: TRBV6-5; cdr3_nt: TGTGCCAGTACATCAGGGGGCGCAGGGGAGACCCAGTACTTC; cdr3_aa: CASTSGGAGETQYF
j_call: TRBJ2-7; clone_size: NA; d_call: TRBD1; v_call: TRBV29-1; cdr3_nt: TGCAGCGTTGAAGGGGAGGGACAGGGATACAATGAGCAGTACTTC; cdr3_aa: CSVEGEGQGYNEQYF
j_call: TRBJ1-2; clone_size: NA; d_call: NA; v_call: TRBV20-1; cdr3_nt: TGCAGTGCTAGAGAGACTAACTATGGCTACACCTTC; cdr3_aa: CSARETNYGYTF
j_call: TRBJ1-6; clone_size: NA; d_call: NA; v_call: TRBV12-3/TRBV12-4; cdr3_nt: TGTGCCAGCAGGGGACCAAGCTCCTATAATTCACCCCTCCACTTT; cdr3_aa: CASRGPSSYNSPLHF
j_call: TRBJ2-4; clone_size: NA; d_call: NA; v_call: TRBV20-1; cdr3_nt: TGCAGTGTTAGAAGACGGGGTGCCAAAAACATTCAGTACTTC; cdr3_aa: CSVRRRGAKNIQYF
j_call: TRBJ2-1; clone_size: NA; d_call: TRBD1; v_call: TRBV6-2/TRBV6-3; cdr3_nt: TGTGCCAGCAGCGTCCGACAGGGGAGTAACAATGAGCAGTTCTTC; cdr3_aa: CASSVRQGSNNEQFF
j_call: TRBJ2-7; clone_size: few; d_call: NA; v_call: TRBV3-1; cdr3_nt: TGTGCCAGCAGCCAAGATGGGGGCGGATCCTGCGAGCAGTACTTC; cdr3_aa: CASSQDGGGSCEQYF
j_call: TRBJ2-7; clone_size: NA; d_call: NA; v_call: TRBV9; cdr3_nt: TGTGCCAGCAGCGCCCGGGGACTCAGCTCCTACGAGCAGTACTTC; cdr3_aa: CASSARGLSSYEQYF
j_call: TRBJ1-5; clone_size: few; d_call: TRBD1; v_call: TRBV25-1; cdr3_nt: TGTGCCAGCAGTGGGAGGGACAGCGAGTATAGCAATCAGCCCCAGCATTTT; cdr3_aa: CASSGRDSEYSNQPQHF
j_call: TRBJ1-4; clone_size: once; d_call: TRBD1; v_call: TRBV5-1; cdr3_nt: TGCGCCAGCAGCGACGACAGGGGGCCTAATGAAAAACTGTTTTTT; cdr3_aa: CASSDDRGPNEKLFF
j_call: TRBJ1-1; clone_size: few; d_call: NA; v_call: TRBV2; cdr3_nt: TGTGCCAGCAGCCGGGGATCTAGGGGCACTGAAGCTTTCTTT; cdr3_aa: CASSRGSRGTEAFF
j_call: TRBJ2-1; clone_size: NA; d_call: NA; v_call: TRBV15; cdr3_nt: TGTGCCACCAGCAGAGCTGGCGGGGTCGACTACAATGAGCAGTTCTTC; cdr3_aa: CATSRAGGVDYNEQFF
j_call: TRBJ2-6; clone_size: NA; d_call: TRBD2; v_call: TRBV5-6; cdr3_nt: TGTGCCAGCAGCTTCCGGGGGGTATCTGGGGCCAACGTCCTGACTTTC; cdr3_aa: CASSFRGVSGANVLTF
j_call: TRBJ2-1; clone_size: NA; d_call: TRBD2; v_call: TRBV28; cdr3_nt: TGTGCCAGCAGTTCACCCCGGACTAGCGGAAACAATGAGCAGTTCTTC; cdr3_aa: CASSSPRTSGNNEQFF
j_call: TRBJ1-2; clone_size: NA; d_call: NA; v_call: TRBV14; cdr3_nt: TGTGCCAGCAGCCAAGATTTGGGCTACACCTTC; cdr3_aa: CASSQDLGYTF
j_call: TRBJ2-3; clone_size: NA; d_call: NA; v_call: TRBV10-3; cdr3_nt: TGTGCCATCAGGGAGTCGACAGGCACAGATACGCAGTATTTT; cdr3_aa: CAIRESTGTDTQYF
j_call: TRBJ2-7; clone_size: few; d_call: NA; v_call: TRBV19; cdr3_nt: TGTGCCAGTAGTAACTACCGGGACGGCTACGAGCAGTACTTC; cdr3_aa: CASSNYRDGYEQYF
j_call: TRBJ2-3; clone_size: NA; d_call: NA; v_call: TRBV28; cdr3_nt: TGTGCCAGCAGTTTTGAAGGGACACTCAGCACAGATACGCAGTATTTT; cdr3_aa: CASSFEGTLSTDTQYF
j_call: TRBJ1-1; clone_size: NA; d_call: NA; v_call: TRBV12-3/TRBV12-4; cdr3_nt: TGTGCCAGCAGTTTGGGACTGTGGAACACTGAAGCTTTCTTT; cdr3_aa: CASSLGLWNTEAFF
j_call: TRBJ2-6; clone_size: NA; d_call: NA; v_call: TRBV24-1; cdr3_nt: TGTGCCACCAGTGATTCGTACTCTGGGGCCAACGTCCTGACTTTC; cdr3_aa: CATSDSYSGANVLTF
j_call: TRBJ1-6; clone_size: NA; d_call: TRBD1; v_call: TRBV14; cdr3_nt: TGTGCCAGCAGCCTATTAACAGGGGGGGATTCACCCCTCCACTTT; cdr3_aa: CASSLLTGGDSPLHF
j_call: TRBJ1-2; clone_size: NA; d_call: NA; v_call: TRBV20-1; cdr3_nt: TGCAGTGCTAGAGGTCTGGGGGTTGGCTATGGCTACACCTTC; cdr3_aa: CSARGLGVGYGYTF
j_call: TRBJ1-4; clone_size: few; d_call: NA; v_call: TRBV6-2/TRBV6-3; cdr3_nt: TGTGCCAGCATCTCGGGGGCAACTAATGAAAAACTGTTTTTT; cdr3_aa: CASISGATNEKLFF
j_call: TRBJ1-2; clone_size: NA; d_call: NA; v_call: TRBV28; cdr3_nt: TGTGCCAGCAGTTTTCAGGGGTGGGCTCTTTATGGCTACACCTTC; cdr3_aa: CASSFQGWALYGYTF
j_call: TRBJ2-7; clone_size: NA; d_call: TRBD1; v_call: TRBV12-3/TRBV12-4; cdr3_nt: TGTGCCAGCAGTTCCGGCGGGACAGGGGCCGACTACGAGCAGTACTTC; cdr3_aa: CASSSGGTGADYEQYF
j_call: TRBJ1-2; clone_size: NA; d_call: NA; v_call: TRBV6-1; cdr3_nt: NA; cdr3_aa: CASSPGSSTDTQYFGYTF
j_call: TRBJ2-7; clone_size: few; d_call: NA; v_call: TRBV15; cdr3_nt: TGTGCCACCAGCAGAGGGTTCGGCAGGCCTGCCTACGAGCAGTACTTC; cdr3_aa: CATSRGFGRPAYEQYF
j_call: TRBJ2-7; clone_size: NA; d_call: NA; v_call: TRBV5-6; cdr3_nt: TGTGCCAGCAGCTTGGGGACCTCAGGGCGAGTCTACGAGCAGTACTTC; cdr3_aa: CASSLGTSGRVYEQYF
j_call: TRBJ1-2; clone_size: NA; d_call: NA; v_call: TRBV14; cdr3_nt: TGTGCCAGCAGCCAAGCCAGCTCTGCGGAGGGCTACACCTTC; cdr3_aa: CASSQASSAEGYTF
j_call: TRBJ2-1; clone_size: NA; d_call: TRBD2; v_call: TRBV6-2/TRBV6-3; cdr3_nt: TGTGCCAGCAGTCAGCCCCGGGAGGGGCAAAACTACAATGAGCAGTTCTTC; cdr3_aa: CASSQPREGQNYNEQFF
j_call: TRBJ2-7; clone_size: few; d_call: NA; v_call: TRBV18; cdr3_nt: TGTGCCAGCTCACCCTCCCTATCCCGGGGATCCTACGAGCAGTACTTC; cdr3_aa: CASSPSLSRGSYEQYF
j_call: TRBJ2-1; clone_size: NA; d_call: NA; v_call: TRBV5-5; cdr3_nt: TGTGCCAGCAGCTTCCCGTACAATGAGCAGTTCTTC; cdr3_aa: CASSFPYNEQFF
j_call: TRBJ2-7; clone_size: NA; d_call: TRBD2; v_call: TRBV5-1; cdr3_nt: TGCGCCAGCAGCTATGGGGCGGGGGAACCCTCTTACGAGCAGTACTTC; cdr3_aa: CASSYGAGEPSYEQYF
j_call: TRBJ2-7; clone_size: many; d_call: TRBD1; v_call: TRBV5-1; cdr3_nt: TGCGCCAGCAGCTTACCCGGGACAGGGGCCTACGAGCAGTACTTC; cdr3_aa: CASSLPGTGAYEQYF
j_call: TRBJ2-7; clone_size: NA; d_call: TRBD2; v_call: TRBV27; cdr3_nt: TGTGCCAGCAGTCAACTAGCGGGGGAGCAGTACTTC; cdr3_aa: CASSQLAGEQYF
j_call: TRBJ2-5; clone_size: NA; d_call: TRBD2; v_call: TRBV28; cdr3_nt: TGTGCCAGCACGAGCGGGAGAACCGCCTCAGAGACCCAGTACTTC; cdr3_aa: CASTSGRTASETQYF
j_call: TRBJ1-2; clone_size: few; d_call: NA; v_call: TRBV7-9; cdr3_nt: TGTGCCAGCAGCGTGCTCAGGGTTGGCTACACCTTC; cdr3_aa: CASSVLRVGYTF
j_call: TRBJ2-7; clone_size: NA; d_call: NA; v_call: TRBV28; cdr3_nt: TGTGCCAGCAGTTTGACCAGGGGTAGGGACGAGCAGTACTTC; cdr3_aa: CASSLTRGRDEQYF